The present T cell receptor beta chain was sequenced within a study of CD8 T cells in ankylosing spondylitis. Libraries of TCR beta came from quantitative 5'-RACE with molecular barcodes. TCRdb processed the 5' RACE reads anew with MiXCR; each CDR3 protein has one entry. The sample consists of about 240,000 distinct CDR3 sequences, over 9.5% of them appearing once. Regarding the study as a whole: In ankylosing spondylitis blood, a motif of roughly eight highly homologous TCR beta variants appeared characteristic. Prior work had noted some motif variants in reactive arthritis blood and synovial fluid. Reportedly, matched ankylosing spondylitis synovial fluid was significantly enriched for disease-linked clones.

Note on this clonotype: Its target is not known.

V dropped 7 bases and J dropped 5 bases, with 14 bases sitting between them. Germline values: CDR1 DFQATT, CDR2 SNEGSKA (reference sequence). The CDR3 runs 12 residues. The chain couples TRBV20-1 to TRBJ1-2; D might be TRBD1 (6 bases). The sequence derives from a male donor with ankylosing spondylitis or in good health (not recorded which). The material sequenced was blood, either unsorted or a sorted T cell fraction (not recorded which). CDR3 sequence (DNA): TGCAGTGGTCACGGGACAAGTTATGGCTACACCTTC. As protein: CSGHGTSYGYTF.